The clone carrying this T cell receptor beta chain was seen a handful of times. The antigen is not known. The sample is drawn from a study of cytomegalovirus exposure and HLA in healthy donors. General study points: Previously analyzed data showed that most TCR beta V segments were productive at a frequency of about 87% or about 30%.

The PCR employed 60 Vbeta primers together with 13 Jbeta primers. The table came from immunoSEQ multiplex PCR; TCRdb's copy has only in-frame clones and leaves some out. This sample has over 150,000 clones, with roughly 76% found just once. The origin of this receptor is a human donor in good health. The source material was PBMCs.

In nucleotides, the CDR3 is TGTGCCAGCAGCTTGCGGGGCCCTCAAGAGACCCAGTACTTC. Translated, it gives CASSLRGPQETQYF. This chain joins TRBV7-2 and TRBJ2-5; the D gene is possibly TRBD2 (6 bases). Trimming took 3 bases from V and 2 from J, leaving 10 bases between them. The CDR3 contains 14 residues. Germline V gene sequence: CDR1 SGHTA, CDR2 FQGNSA.